The present entry profiles one TCR beta chain with its context. The data originate from a study of Graves' ophthalmopathy and Graves' hyperthyroidism. Background on the study: The authors defined stable hyperthyroidism as no ophthalmopathy within 18 months of follow-up.

Germline assignment: CDR1 DFQATT and CDR2 SNEGSKA (reference sequence). Between the trimmed V and J ends, which lost 6 bases and 3 bases, there was a span of 12 bases. The CDR3 sequence is 12 residues long. RNA transcripts served as template for amplifying TCR beta CDR3 sequences. The first round was an RT-PCR with HTBI primers, and the second round was a multiplex PCR. TCRdb reprocessed the multiplex PCR reads via MiXCR and lists one record per CDR3 protein. In the table there are a few hundred thousand distinct CDR3 sequences, just under 40% of which are singletons. The genes are TRBV20-1 and TRBJ2-7, with D maybe TRBD2 (6 bases). This clonotype was obtained from an adult man with Graves' hyperthyroidism. Material: peripheral blood or thyroid tissue (not recorded which). The CDR3 protein is CSAGASVYEQYF. DNA for the CDR3: TGCAGTGCAGGGGCTAGCGTCTACGAGCAGTACTTC.